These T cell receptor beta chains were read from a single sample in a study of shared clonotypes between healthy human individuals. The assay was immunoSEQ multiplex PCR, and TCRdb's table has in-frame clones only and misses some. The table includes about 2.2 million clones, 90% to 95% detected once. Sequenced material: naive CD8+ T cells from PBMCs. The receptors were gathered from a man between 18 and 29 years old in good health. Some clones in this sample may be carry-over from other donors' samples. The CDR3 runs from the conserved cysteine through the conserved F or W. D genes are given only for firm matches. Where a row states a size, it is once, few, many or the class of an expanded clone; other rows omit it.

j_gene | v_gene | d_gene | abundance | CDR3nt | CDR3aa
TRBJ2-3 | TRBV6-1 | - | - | TGTGCCAGCAGGCCCTCCAGATTAGGGACAGATACGCAGTATTTT | CASRPSRLGTDTQYF
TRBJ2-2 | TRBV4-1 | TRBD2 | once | TGCGCCAGCAGCCCTCATAGCGGGAGGGCGAACACCGGGGAGCTGTTTTTT | CASSPHSGRANTGELFF
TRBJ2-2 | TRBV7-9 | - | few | TGTGCCAGCAGCTCAACGCACACCGGGGAGCTGTTTTTT | CASSSTHTGELFF
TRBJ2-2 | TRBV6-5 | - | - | TGTGCCAGCAGTTACGCGGCCAACCAGGCCGGGGAGCTGTTTTTT | CASSYAANQAGELFF
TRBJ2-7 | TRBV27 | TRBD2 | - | TGTGCCAGCAGTCCTTGGACTAGCGGGAGTTTCCCCGCCTACTACGAGCAGTACTTC | CASSPWTSGSFPAYYEQYF
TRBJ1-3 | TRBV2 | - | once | TGTGCCAGCAGTGAAGGGCAGAGCTCTGGAAACACCATATATTTT | CASSEGQSSGNTIYF
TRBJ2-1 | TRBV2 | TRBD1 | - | TGTGCCAGCAGTGATCAATCCGGGACAGGGGTTCCCAATGAGCAGTTCTTC | CASSDQSGTGVPNEQFF
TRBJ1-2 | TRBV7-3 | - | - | TGTGCCAGCAGCCAAAGCCCTGGGGAAGGCTACACCTTC | CASSQSPGEGYTF
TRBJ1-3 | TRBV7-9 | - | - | TGTGCCAGCAGCTTAGTGGCGGTCGAGGACACCATATATTTT | CASSLVAVEDTIYF
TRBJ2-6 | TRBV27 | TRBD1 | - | TGTGCAACCGGGACAGTGAGCTCTGGGGCCAACGTCCTGACTTTC | CATGTVSSGANVLTF
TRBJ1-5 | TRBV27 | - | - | TGTGCCAGCAGTTTCGCCGGGAGCAATCAGCCCCAGCATTTT | CASSFAGSNQPQHF
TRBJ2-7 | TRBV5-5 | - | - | TGTGCCAGCAGCTTTACCCGGGACATCCACGAGCAGTACTTC | CASSFTRDIHEQYF
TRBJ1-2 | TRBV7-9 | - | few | TGTGCCAGCAGCTATGGACCCCTCGGCTACACCTTC | CASSYGPLGYTF
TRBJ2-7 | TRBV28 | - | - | TGTGCCAGCAGTTTATTGGCGGAATCCTACGAGCAGTACTTC | CASSLLAESYEQYF
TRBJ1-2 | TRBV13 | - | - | TGTGCCAGCAGCTTAGGGGAAGGACAGCCTAACTATGGCTACACCTTC | CASSLGEGQPNYGYTF
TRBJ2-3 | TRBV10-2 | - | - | TGCGCCAGCAGTGAGGAAGCTCTACGTCCTAGAATAGATACGCAGTATTTT | CASSEEALRPRIDTQYF
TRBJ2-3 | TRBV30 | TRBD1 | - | TGTGCCTGGAGTCGACAGGGGACGGGCACAGATACGCAGTATTTT | CAWSRQGTGTDTQYF
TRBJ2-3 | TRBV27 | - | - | TGTGCCAGCAGTTCCCCCCCAGCGGTCTCCACAGATACGCAGTATTTT | CASSSPPAVSTDTQYF
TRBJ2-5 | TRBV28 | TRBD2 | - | TGTGCCAGCACAGCGGGGGAGTTGGAGACCCAGTACTTC | CASTAGELETQYF
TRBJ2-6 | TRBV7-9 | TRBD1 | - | TGTGCCAGCAGCCTTCGACAGGGCTCTGGGGCCAACGTCCTGACTTTC | CASSLRQGSGANVLTF
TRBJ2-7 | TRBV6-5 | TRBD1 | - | TGTGCCAGCAGTCCCCCGACAGGGGGTTTCGAGCAGTACTTC | CASSPPTGGFEQYF
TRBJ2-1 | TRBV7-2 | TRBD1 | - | TGTGCCAGCAGCTCCCGACAGGGAAGTAACAATGAGCAGTTCTTC | CASSSRQGSNNEQFF
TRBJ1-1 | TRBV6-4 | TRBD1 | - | TGTGCCAGCAGTGACCGCAGGGGGCGGGCCTGGGACACTGAAGCTTTCTTT | CASSDRRGRAWDTEAFF
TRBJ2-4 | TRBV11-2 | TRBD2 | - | TGTGCCAGCAGCCTATACCGGGACTACCAAAACATTCAGTACTTC | CASSLYRDYQNIQYF
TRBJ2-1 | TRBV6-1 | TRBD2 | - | TGTGCCAGTTCGGTCCTTGGCGGGAGTGTCAATGAGCAGTTCTTC | CASSVLGGSVNEQFF
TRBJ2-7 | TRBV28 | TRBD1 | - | TGTGCCAGCAGCCCGGGACAGGCAATTTCCTACGAGCAGTACTTC | CASSPGQAISYEQYF
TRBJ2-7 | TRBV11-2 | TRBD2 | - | TGTGCCAGCAGCTTAGTCGGGAGGGGATCCTACGAGCAGTACTTC | CASSLVGRGSYEQYF
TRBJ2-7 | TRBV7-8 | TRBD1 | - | TGTGCCAGCAGTAACAGGGGGACCTTTTACGAGCAGTACTTC | CASSNRGTFYEQYF
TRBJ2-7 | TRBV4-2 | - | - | TGTGCCAGCAGTTTCGAACAGGGGGGGTACGAGCAGTACTTC | CASSFEQGGYEQYF
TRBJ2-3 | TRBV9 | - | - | TGTGCCAGCAGCGTAGCCCGGGTGAGAGGAGATACGCAGTATTTT | CASSVARVRGDTQYF
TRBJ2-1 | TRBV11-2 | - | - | TGTGCCAGCAGCTTATTCGCGGAGCTAGGGCCAAATGAGCAGTTCTTC | CASSLFAELGPNEQFF
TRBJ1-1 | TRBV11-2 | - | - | TGTGCCAGCAGCTCCCCTATCGGGGTTAGGTCTGAAGCTTTCTTT | CASSSPIGVRSEAFF
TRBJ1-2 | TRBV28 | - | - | TGTGCCAGCCGCCCGGCACACGACTATGGCTACACCTTC | CASRPAHDYGYTF
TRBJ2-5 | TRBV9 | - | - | TGTGCCAGCAGCGTAGACCTCGGTCAAGAGACCCAGTACTTC | CASSVDLGQETQYF
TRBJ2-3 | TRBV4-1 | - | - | TGCGCCAGCAGCCCGGAGTCGGGGGAGGCGGGTACGCAGTATTTT | CASSPESGEAGTQYF
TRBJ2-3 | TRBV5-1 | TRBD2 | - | TGCGCCAGCACCCTAGCGGGACGGAGTCCAGATACGCAGTATTTT | CASTLAGRSPDTQYF
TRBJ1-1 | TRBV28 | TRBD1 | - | TGTGCCAGCAGTTTCTGGGACAGAGTAAACACTGAAGCTTTCTTT | CASSFWDRVNTEAFF
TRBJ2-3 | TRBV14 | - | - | TGTGCCAGCAGCCATCTAGGGTGGACAGATACGCAGTATTTT | CASSHLGWTDTQYF
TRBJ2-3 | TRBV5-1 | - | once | TGCGCCAGCAGCTTGGCCGTGGAGTCAGCGCAGTATTTT | CASSLAVESAQYF
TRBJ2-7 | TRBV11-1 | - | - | TGTGCCAGCAGCTCCCCCGGGGCGCACTCCTACGAGCAGTACTTC | CASSSPGAHSYEQYF
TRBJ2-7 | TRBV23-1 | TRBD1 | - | TGCGCCAGCATATGCTACAGGGGGGCTGGGGAGCAGTACTTC | CASICYRGAGEQYF
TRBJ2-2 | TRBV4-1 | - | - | TGCGCCAGCAGCCAAGTGGGGGCGGCAACGGACACCGGGGAGCTGTTTTTT | CASSQVGAATDTGELFF
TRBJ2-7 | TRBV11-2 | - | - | TGTGCCAGCAGCTTAAGAGGGTTGCTCGAGCAGTACTTC | CASSLRGLLEQYF
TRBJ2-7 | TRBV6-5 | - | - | TGTGCCAGCAGCCCTTATCGGGTACCCTACGAGCAGTACTTC | CASSPYRVPYEQYF
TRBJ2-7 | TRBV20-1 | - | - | TGCAGTGCTAGAGTCGGTTACGAGCAGTACTTC | CSARVGYEQYF
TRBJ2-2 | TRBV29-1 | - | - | TGCAGCGTTCTGGACGGTCGGCAGACCGGGGAGCTGTTTTTT | CSVLDGRQTGELFF
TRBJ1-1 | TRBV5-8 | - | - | TGTGCCAGCAGCTCCCATCGGGTAACTGAAGCTTTCTTT | CASSSHRVTEAFF
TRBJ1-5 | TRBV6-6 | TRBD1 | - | TGTGCCAGCAGTTACCCCGACAGGGATCAGCCCCAGCATTTT | CASSYPDRDQPQHF
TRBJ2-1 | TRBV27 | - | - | TGTGCCAGCAGTTTGCGCAGCTCCTACAATGAGCAGTTCTTC | CASSLRSSYNEQFF
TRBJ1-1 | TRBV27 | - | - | TGTGCCAGCAGTCCAGGGCCAGGGACCTTGAACACTGAAGCTTTCTTT | CASSPGPGTLNTEAFF
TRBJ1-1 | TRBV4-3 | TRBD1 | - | TGCGCCAGCAGCCAGGGACAGTTCATGAACACTGAAGCTTTCTTT | CASSQGQFMNTEAFF
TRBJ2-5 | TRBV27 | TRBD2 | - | TGTGCCAGCAGCCTTAAGCCGGGACTAGCGGGAGTCTCGGAGACCCAGTACTTC | CASSLKPGLAGVSETQYF
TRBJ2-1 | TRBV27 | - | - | TGTGCCAGCAGTTTAGAGCTAGGGGCCCCGGGTAATGAGCAGTTCTTC | CASSLELGAPGNEQFF
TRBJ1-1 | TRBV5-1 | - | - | TGCGCCAGCAGCTTGGCAGGGGTCGATGATGAAGCTTTCTTT | CASSLAGVDDEAFF
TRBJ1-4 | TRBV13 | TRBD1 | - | TGTGCCAGCAGCTTAGGACAGGGGGGAAATGAAAAACTGTTTTTT | CASSLGQGGNEKLFF
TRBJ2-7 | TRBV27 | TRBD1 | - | TGTGCCAGCAGTTTACTCCCGACAGGGACCAATATCTACGAGCAGTACTTC | CASSLLPTGTNIYEQYF
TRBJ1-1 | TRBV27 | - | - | TGTGCCAGCAGTTTGGGCGGCGGGACCACTGAAGCTTTCTTT | CASSLGGGTTEAFF
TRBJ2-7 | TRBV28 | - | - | TGTGCCAGCAGTCCCCTCGGTGGTAGGAGCGAGCAGTACTTC | CASSPLGGRSEQYF